These 9 T cell receptor beta chains were sequenced from one sample in a study of T cells in Graves' hyperthyroidism and ophthalmopathy. The TCR beta CDR3 regions underwent amplification using RNA transcripts as the source. RT-PCR in the first round (using the HTBI primer set) targeted the TCR CDR3. Via MiXCR, TCRdb re-called the multiplex PCR reads, giving one row per CDR3 protein. The data hold more than 550,000 distinct CDR3 sequences, with 18% observed a single time. Sequencing was performed on blood. The receptors come from a woman in her 50s with Graves' hyperthyroidism that later progressed to Graves' ophthalmopathy.

This chain's CDR3 is CSARESQRLEQFF. CDR3 nucleotides: TGCAGTGCTAGAGAATCCCAGCGTCTTGAGCAGTTCTTC. The chain joins TRBV20-1 to TRBJ2-1, with D unresolved. Trimming took off 0 bases at V and 9 bases at J, with 12 bases between the two ends. CDR1 and CDR2 (germline): DFQATT, SNEGSKA (reference sequence). CDR3 length: 13 residues.

In its sample, this clonotype was seen a few times. The chain is built from TRBV12-3 or TRBV12-4 and TRBJ1-5, with D unclear. The V end lost 3 bases, the J end lost 5 bases, and 8 bases lay between the germline ends. This CDR3 contains 13 residues. The CDR3 DNA reads as TGTGCCAGCAGTTTTTGGGGTGATCAGCCCCAGCATTTT. It specifies CASSFWGDQPQHF.

This clonotype was observed many times. The chain carries TRBV20-1 and TRBJ2-5; TRBD1 matches 8 bases. There are 14 residues in the CDR3. In germline, CDR1 is DFQATT, CDR2 SNEGSKA (reference sequence). The J segment lost 5 bases and the V segment lost 6 bases, leaving 11 bases of the junction unmatched. The CDR3, as DNA: TGCAGTGCCACTCAGGACAGGGTAGGCGAGACCCAGTACTTC. As protein: CSATQDRVGETQYF.

The genes are TRBV6-4 and TRBJ2-7, with 7 bases matching TRBD1. Germline trimming cut 8 bases from V and 4 bases from J; bases unmatched to any gene: 5. Germline CDR1 MRHNA, CDR2 SNTAGT. The CDR3 runs 12 residues. The CDR3 reads CASGGQKYEQYF. The DNA of the CDR3 is TGTGCCAGCGGGGGACAGAAGTACGAGCAGTACTTC.

This clonotype was detected a few times. The V gene is TRBV4-1, the J gene TRBJ2-5, with 10 bases identical to TRBD2. Germline CDR1 is MGHRA and CDR2 is YSYEKL. The CDR3 contains 15 residues. With 4 bases clipped from V and 7 bases from J, the junction kept 9 bases outside the gene matches. DNA for the CDR3: TGCGCCAGCAGCCGAGACCTAGCGGGGGTCCCGACCCAGTACTTC. Translating it yields CASSRDLAGVPTQYF.

This clonotype was seen more than once but under ten times. The CDR3 reads CASSSDSRTTIQYF. The DNA of the CDR3 is TGTGCCAGCAGCTCCGACTCGAGAACCACCATTCAGTACTTC. This chain links TRBV11-3 with TRBJ2-4; the D is unclear. CDR1 SGHNT and CDR2 YENEEA come from the germline V gene. The CDR3 loop spans 14 amino acids. The V gene lost 4 bases and the J gene lost 9 bases, with 16 bases spanning the gap.

This rearrangement joins TRBV29-1 to TRBJ2-7; D gene uncertain. Germline values: CDR1 SQVTM, CDR2 ANQGSEA. The CDR3 runs 14 residues. V gave up 5 bases and J gave up 6 bases, with 20 bases separating them. CDR3 nucleotides: TGCAGCGTTCAGTATCTCCCATCGACCTCCGAGCAGTACTTC. This encodes CSVQYLPSTSEQYF.

This clonotype was detected many times. J is TRBJ2-3 and V is TRBV20-1, with 15 bases fitting TRBD2. The CDR3 is made up of 15 amino acids. Germline V lookup: CDR1 DFQATT, CDR2 SNEGSKA (reference sequence). V was clipped by 6 bases and J by 5 bases; unmatched bases: 6. The DNA for the CDR3 is TGCAGTGCGCGGACTAGCGGGGGGGATGGAGATACGCAGTATTTT. This gives the protein CSARTSGGDGDTQYF.

This clonotype was detected only a few times. J is TRBJ2-5 and V is TRBV19; D gene uncertain. The V gene lost 3 bases and the J gene lost 2 bases, with 16 bases spanning the gap. The length of the CDR3 is 16 residues. Germline CDR1 LNHDA, CDR2 SQIVND (reference sequence). The CDR3 DNA reads TGTGCCAGTAGTATCGGGTACCGGGCAGTACAAGAGACCCAGTACTTC. Translation gives CASSIGYRAVQETQYF.